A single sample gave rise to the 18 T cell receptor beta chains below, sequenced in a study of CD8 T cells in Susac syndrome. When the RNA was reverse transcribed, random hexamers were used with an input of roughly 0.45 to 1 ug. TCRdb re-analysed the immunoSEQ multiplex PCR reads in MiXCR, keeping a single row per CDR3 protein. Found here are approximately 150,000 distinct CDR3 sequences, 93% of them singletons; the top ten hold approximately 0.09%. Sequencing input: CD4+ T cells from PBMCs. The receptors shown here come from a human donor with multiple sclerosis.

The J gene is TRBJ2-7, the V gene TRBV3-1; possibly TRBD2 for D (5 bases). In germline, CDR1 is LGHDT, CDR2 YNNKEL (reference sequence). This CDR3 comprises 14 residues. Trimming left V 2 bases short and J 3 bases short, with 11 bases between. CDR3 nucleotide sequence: TGTGCCAGCAGCCAATGGATCACTAGCTACGAGCAGTACTTC. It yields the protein CASSQWITSYEQYF.

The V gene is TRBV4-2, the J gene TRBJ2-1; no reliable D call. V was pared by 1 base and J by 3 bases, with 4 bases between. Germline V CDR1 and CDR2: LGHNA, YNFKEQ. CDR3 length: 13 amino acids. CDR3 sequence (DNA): TGTGCCAGCAGCCAAGCTCGCTACAATGAGCAGTTCTTC. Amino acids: CASSQARYNEQFF.

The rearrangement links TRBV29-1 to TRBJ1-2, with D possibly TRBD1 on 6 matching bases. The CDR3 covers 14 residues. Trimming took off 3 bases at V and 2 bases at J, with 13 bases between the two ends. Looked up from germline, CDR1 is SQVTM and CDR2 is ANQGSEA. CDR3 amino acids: CSVDHTGINYGYTF. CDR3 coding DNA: TGCAGCGTTGACCACACAGGGATCAACTATGGCTACACCTTC.

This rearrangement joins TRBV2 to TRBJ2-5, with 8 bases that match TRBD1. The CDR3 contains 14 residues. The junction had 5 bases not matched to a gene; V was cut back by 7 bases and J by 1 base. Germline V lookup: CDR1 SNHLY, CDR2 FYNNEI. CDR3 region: CASTLGQVQETQYF. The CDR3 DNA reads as TGTGCCAGCACCCTGGGACAGGTCCAAGAGACCCAGTACTTC.

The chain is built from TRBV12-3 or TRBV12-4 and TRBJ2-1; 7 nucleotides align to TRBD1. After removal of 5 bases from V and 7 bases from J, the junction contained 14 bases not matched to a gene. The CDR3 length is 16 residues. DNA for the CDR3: TGTGCCAGCAGTCCCCCCCGGGGACAGCCTGGGAATGAGCAGTTCTTC. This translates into CASSPPRGQPGNEQFF.

Here the CDR3 DNA reads TGCAGCGTCCAAGGTGGCGAGACCCAGTACTTC. It translates to CSVQGGETQYF. The chain uses TRBV29-1 and TRBJ2-5; no definite D call. There are 11 residues in the CDR3. In germline, CDR1 is SQVTM, CDR2 ANQGSEA. Trimming removed 6 bases at V and 5 bases at J, with 10 bases between.

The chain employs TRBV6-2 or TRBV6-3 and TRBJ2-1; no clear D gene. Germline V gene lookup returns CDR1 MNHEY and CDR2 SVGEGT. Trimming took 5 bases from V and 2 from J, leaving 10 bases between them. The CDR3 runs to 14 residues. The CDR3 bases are TGTGCCAGCAGTCAACCGGGCCCCTACAATGAGCAGTTCTTC. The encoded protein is CASSQPGPYNEQFF.

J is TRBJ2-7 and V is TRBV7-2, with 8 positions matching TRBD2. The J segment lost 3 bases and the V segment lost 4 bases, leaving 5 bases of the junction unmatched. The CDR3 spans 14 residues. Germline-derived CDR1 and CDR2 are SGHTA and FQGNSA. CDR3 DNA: TGTGCCAGCAGCTCTCCGGGGGGGGGCTACGAGCAGTACTTC. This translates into CASSSPGGGYEQYF.

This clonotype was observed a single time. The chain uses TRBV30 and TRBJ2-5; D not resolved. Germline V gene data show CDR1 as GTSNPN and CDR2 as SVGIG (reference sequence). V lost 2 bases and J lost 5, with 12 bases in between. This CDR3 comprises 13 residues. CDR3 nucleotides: TGTGCCTGGAGTCGGAACACCTGGGAGACCCAGTACTTC. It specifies CAWSRNTWETQYF.

This CDR3 reads CASSVQAQMNQPQHF. In DNA form, the CDR3 reads TGTGCCAGCAGTGTTCAGGCGCAGATGAATCAGCCCCAGCATTTT. V is TRBV2 and J is TRBJ1-5; no firm D call. V was cut by 4 bases and J by 4 bases, with 14 bases left in between. This CDR3 region has 15 residues. Germline V gene lookup returns CDR1 SNHLY and CDR2 FYNNEI.

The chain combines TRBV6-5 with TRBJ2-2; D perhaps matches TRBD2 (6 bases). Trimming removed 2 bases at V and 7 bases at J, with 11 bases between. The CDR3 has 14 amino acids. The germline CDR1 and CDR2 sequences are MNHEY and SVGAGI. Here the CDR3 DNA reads TGTGCCAGCAGTTACGGAGGGGTTGTCGGGGAGCTGTTTTTT. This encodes CASSYGGVVGELFF.

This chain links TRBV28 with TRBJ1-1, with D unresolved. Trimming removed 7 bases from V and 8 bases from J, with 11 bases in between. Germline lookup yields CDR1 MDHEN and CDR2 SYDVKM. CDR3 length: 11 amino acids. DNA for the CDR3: TGTGCCAGCAACAACCGAAAGGAAGCTTTCTTT. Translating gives CASNNRKEAFF.

CDR3 bases: TGTGCCAGCAGAAACAGGGAGGAGGGCTACACCTTC. Its translation: CASRNREEGYTF. The chain carries TRBV2 and TRBJ1-2; tentatively, D is TRBD1 (6 bases). The CDR3 length is 12 residues. V was clipped by 6 bases and J by 8 bases, with 13 bases between them. Germline CDR1 SNHLY, CDR2 FYNNEI. Full variable domain (rest looked up from reference TRBV2 and TRBJ1-2): EPEVTQTPSHQVTQMGQEVILRCVPISNHLYFYWYRQILGQKVEFLVSFYNNEISEKSEIFDDQFSVERPDGSNFTLKIRSTKLEDSAMYFCASRNREEGYTFGSGTRLTVV.

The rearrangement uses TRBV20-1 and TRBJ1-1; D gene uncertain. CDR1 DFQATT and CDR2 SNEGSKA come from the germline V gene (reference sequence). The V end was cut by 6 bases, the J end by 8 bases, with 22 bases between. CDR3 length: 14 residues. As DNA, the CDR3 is TGCAGTGCCACGAGGTCACTCGGCCGTTGGGAAGCTTTCTTT. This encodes CSATRSLGRWEAFF.

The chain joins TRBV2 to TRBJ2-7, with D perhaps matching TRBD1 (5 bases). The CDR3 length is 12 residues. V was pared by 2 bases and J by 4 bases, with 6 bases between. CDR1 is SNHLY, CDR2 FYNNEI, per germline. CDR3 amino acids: CASSEQGYEQYF. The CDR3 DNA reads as TGTGCCAGCAGTGAACAGGGATACGAGCAGTACTTC.

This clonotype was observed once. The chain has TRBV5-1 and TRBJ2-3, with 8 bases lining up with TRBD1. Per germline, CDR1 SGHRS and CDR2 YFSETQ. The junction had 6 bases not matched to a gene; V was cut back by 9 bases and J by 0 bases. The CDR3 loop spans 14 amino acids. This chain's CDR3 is CATRQGISTDTQYF. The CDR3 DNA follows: TGCGCCACCAGACAGGGGATAAGCACAGATACGCAGTATTTT.

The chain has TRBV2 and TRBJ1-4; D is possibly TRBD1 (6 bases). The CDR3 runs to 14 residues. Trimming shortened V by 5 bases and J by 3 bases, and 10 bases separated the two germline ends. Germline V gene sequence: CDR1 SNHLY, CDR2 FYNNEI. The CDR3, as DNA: TGTGCCAGCAGTAGGACAGTCTCTAATGAAAAACTGTTTTTT. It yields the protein CASSRTVSNEKLFF.

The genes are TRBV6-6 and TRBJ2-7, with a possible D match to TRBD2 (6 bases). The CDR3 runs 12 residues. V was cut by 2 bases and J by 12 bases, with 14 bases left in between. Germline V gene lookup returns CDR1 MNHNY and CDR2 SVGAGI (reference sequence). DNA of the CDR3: TGTGCCAGCAGTTACACAAATTCGGGAGCGTACTTC. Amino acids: CASSYTNSGAYF.